This T cell receptor (beta chain) stems from a study of blood T cell repertoires in COVID-19. Study at large: The United States, Italy and Spain were the sources of the acute and convalescent COVID-19 samples. T cells, B-cell-depleted T cells, or PBMCs supplied cDNA or gDNA.

Trimming at V came to 5 bases and at J to 0 bases, leaving 4 bases not matched to a gene. CDR3 length equals 15 residues. The germline gives CDR1 SSHAT, CDR2 FNYEAQ (reference sequence). In the authors' methods: Reference gene primer amplification yielded estimated nucleated cell counts. Sequencing was performed with immunoSEQ multiplex PCR; in TCRdb, only in-frame clones are kept and a portion is missing. The V and J calls and clone size are taken from that table; D and trimming were inferred from the DNA. The profile shows about 280,000 clones, over 75% of them singletons. The receptor was derived from a human donor in a cohort sampled during active COVID-19. V gene TRBV7-7 combines with J gene TRBJ1-3, with TRBD1 identical over 7 bases. Sequencing was done on a sample of peripheral blood. The CDR3 reads CASSPGQSSGNTIYF. Here the CDR3 DNA reads TGTGCCAGCAGCCCGGGACAGAGCTCTGGAAACACCATATATTTT.